These T cell receptor beta chains were read from a single sample in a study of Siglec-9 on CD8 T cells in melanoma. Only in-frame clones appear in the TCRdb table, and some are missing; sequencing was by immunoSEQ multiplex PCR. The table has 30,000 to 45,000 clones, approximately 84% seen once; the top ten hold approximately 2%. Sequences were obtained from Siglec-9- CD8+ T cells sorted from blood. The receptors were gathered from a human donor in good health. Both conserved end residues are part of each CDR3. D genes are given only for firm matches. Clone size is shown for a subset of rows, as once, few, many or a class of expanded clone.

>-|-|TRBV6-1|TRBJ2-7
CASFGAIHEQYF
TGTGCCAGCTTTGGGGCGATACACGAGCAGTACTTC
>-|-|TRBV10-3|TRBJ2-7
CAISAGDGSYEQYF
TGTGCCATCAGTGCTGGGGACGGCTCCTACGAGCAGTACTTC
>TRBD1|-|TRBV29-1|TRBJ1-2
CSVHHRGTNYGYTF
TGCAGCGTTCACCACAGGGGGACTAACTATGGCTACACCTTC
>-|-|TRBV27|TRBJ1-2
CASSFGSGYGYTF
TGTGCCAGCAGTTTCGGTTCAGGGTATGGCTACACCTTC
>-|-|TRBV29-1|TRBJ1-2
CSVEEPERGNYGYTF
TGCAGCGTTGAAGAGCCCGAGCGAGGAAACTATGGCTACACCTTC
>-|-|TRBV9|TRBJ2-1
CASSAEGRGSNEQFF
TGTGCCAGCAGCGCCGAGGGCCGGGGCAGCAATGAGCAGTTCTTC
>-|-|TRBV27|TRBJ2-7
CASSLVGYEQYF
TGTGCCAGCAGTTTAGTAGGCTACGAGCAGTACTTC
>-|-|TRBV19|TRBJ2-7
CASSTGTPLYYEQYF
TGTGCCAGTAGTACGGGGACGCCTTTATACTACGAGCAGTACTTC
>TRBD2|-|TRBV4-2|TRBJ2-7
CASSQEVLVAGREYEQYF
TGTGCCAGCAGCCAAGAAGTTTTAGTAGCGGGAAGAGAATACGAGCAGTACTTC
>TRBD2|-|TRBV5-4|TRBJ2-1
CASSTSGSYNEQFF
TGTGCCAGCAGCACTAGCGGCTCCTACAATGAGCAGTTCTTC
>-|-|TRBV4-1|TRBJ1-2
CASSLPGQGYGYTF
TGCGCCAGCAGCCTCCCCGGACAAGGCTATGGCTACACCTTC
>TRBD2|-|TRBV7-3|TRBJ2-1
CASSPTSGGANEQFF
TGTGCCAGCAGCCCGACTAGCGGGGGGGCCAATGAGCAGTTCTTC
>TRBD1|-|TRBV30|TRBJ2-3
CAWSRTGGTDTQYF
TGTGCCTGGAGCCGTACAGGGGGCACAGATACGCAGTATTTT
>-|-|TRBV27|TRBJ2-5
CATRGSGEETQYF
TGTGCCACCCGAGGGTCGGGGGAAGAGACCCAGTACTTC
>TRBD1|-|TRBV6-6|TRBJ1-5
CACNQGAPNQPQHF
TGTGCCTGTAATCAGGGGGCCCCGAATCAGCCCCAGCATTTT
>-|-|TRBV6-5|TRBJ1-5
CASSRTAGNQPQHF
TGTGCCAGCAGCCGGACAGCTGGGAATCAGCCCCAGCATTTT
>-|-|TRBV7-9|TRBJ2-5
CASSFLIGQETQYF
TGTGCCAGCAGCTTCCTTATTGGCCAAGAGACCCAGTACTTC
>-|-|TRBV2|TRBJ1-4
CASSRGTGEGEKLFF
TGTGCCAGCAGCAGAGGGACTGGAGAGGGTGAAAAACTGTTTTTT
>-|-|TRBV29-1|TRBJ2-7
CSVETGQDYEQYF
TGCAGCGTTGAGACCGGACAAGACTACGAGCAGTACTTC
>-|-|TRBV28|TRBJ1-4
CASSPAGKGSEKLFF
TGTGCCAGCAGCCCCGCAGGGAAAGGAAGCGAAAAACTGTTTTTT
>-|-|TRBV28|TRBJ2-7
CASRGLSSYEQYF
TGTGCCAGCAGAGGACTGAGCTCCTACGAGCAGTACTTC
>TRBD2|-|TRBV4-1|TRBJ2-7
CASSQDREGHEQYF
TGCGCCAGCAGCCAAGATAGGGAGGGACACGAGCAGTACTTC
>-|few|TRBV7-6|TRBJ1-1
CASSSAPNTEAFF
TGTGCCAGCAGCTCCGCCCCGAACACTGAAGCTTTCTTT
>-|-|TRBV19|TRBJ2-4
CASNGAKNIQYF
TGTGCCAGTAACGGGGCCAAAAACATTCAGTACTTC
>-|-|TRBV28|TRBJ2-1
CASSFIMEAYNEQFF
TGTGCCAGCAGTTTTATCATGGAGGCCTACAATGAGCAGTTCTTC
>-|-|TRBV27|TRBJ2-5
CASSLSPGETQYF
TGTGCCAGCAGTCTTAGCCCGGGCGAGACCCAGTACTTC
>TRBD2|-|TRBV5-6|TRBJ2-2
CASSLGLAGDTGELFF
TGTGCCAGCAGCTTGGGACTAGCGGGAGACACCGGGGAGCTGTTTTTT
>-|-|TRBV27|TRBJ2-3
CASSQRTSQSDTQYF
TGTGCCAGCAGTCAGAGGACTTCGCAATCAGATACGCAGTATTTT
>TRBD1|-|TRBV27|TRBJ2-1
CASSLKRTGPGNEQFF
TGTGCCAGCAGTCTAAAACGGACAGGGCCTGGGAATGAGCAGTTCTTC
>-|-|TRBV5-1|TRBJ2-7
CASSSGGDSEQYF
TGCGCCAGCAGCTCCGGGGGGGACAGCGAGCAGTACTTC
>TRBD1|-|TRBV10-3|TRBJ2-3
CAIAIPGQGTFSTDTQYF
TGTGCCATCGCAATCCCGGGACAGGGGACCTTTAGCACAGATACGCAGTATTTT
>-|-|TRBV4-1|TRBJ1-2
CASSHENSYGYTF
TGCGCCAGCAGCCATGAGAACAGCTATGGCTACACCTTC
>-|few|TRBV6-1|TRBJ1-1
CASQKDTDEAFF
TGTGCCAGCCAGAAAGACACGGACGAAGCTTTCTTT
>TRBD1|-|TRBV27|TRBJ2-2
CASSLQGASGELFF
TGTGCCAGCAGTTTACAGGGGGCGTCCGGGGAGCTGTTTTTT
>TRBD1|-|TRBV27|TRBJ2-7
CASKDRGLGEQYF
TGTGCCAGCAAGGACAGGGGGCTTGGCGAGCAGTACTTC
>-|-|TRBV5-4|TRBJ1-4
CASSSGPTGQLFF
TGTGCCAGCAGCTCCGGCCCCACGGGGCAACTGTTTTTT
>-|-|TRBV5-1|TRBJ1-2
CASSLERGNPYGYTF
TGCGCCAGCAGCTTGGAGCGGGGAAACCCCTATGGCTACACCTTC
>TRBD1|-|TRBV7-6|TRBJ1-1
CASSSHEGADTEAFF
TGTGCCAGCAGCTCCCACGAGGGGGCTGACACTGAAGCTTTCTTT
>TRBD2|once|TRBV19|TRBJ2-1
CASSIVWGGYNEQFF
TGTGCCAGTAGTATAGTCTGGGGGGGATACAATGAGCAGTTCTTC
>-|-|TRBV27|TRBJ2-3
CASSFGGGSADTQYF
TGTGCCAGCAGTTTTGGGGGGGGCAGCGCAGATACGCAGTATTTT
>-|once|TRBV4-2|TRBJ2-2
CASSQVGRSGTGELFF
TGTGCCAGCAGCCAAGTAGGGCGTTCGGGCACCGGGGAGCTGTTTTTT
>-|once|TRBV6-5|TRBJ1-2
CASSYGTNYGYTF
TGTGCCAGCAGTTACGGTACTAACTATGGCTACACCTTC
>-|-|TRBV6-5|TRBJ2-5
CASSYSQRWEETQYF
TGTGCCAGCAGTTACTCTCAGCGGTGGGAAGAGACCCAGTACTTC